The sequence of this TCR beta chain was determined in a study of blood T cells in healthy people across ages. The CDR3 is made up of 15 amino acids. Germline assignment: CDR1 LGHNA and CDR2 YSLEER. With 3 bases clipped from V and 3 bases from J, the junction kept 4 bases outside the gene matches. Samples each had at least 6 micrograms of total RNA extracted. This clonotype showed up just a few times. With a J-beta primer mix and a sample-barcoded 5' primer, a second PCR ran roughly 7 to 11 cycles. MiXCR, applied by TCRdb to the 5' RACE reads, yields one record per CDR3 protein. The data hold approximately 490,000 distinct CDR3 sequences, with less than 25% observed a single time. The same data also went into a second study, on T cells of mothers and their children. That publication notes: A second PCR was performed with the M1S primer. This primer added sample barcodes and 2-4 random nucleotides.

The rearrangement joins TRBV4-3 to TRBJ2-1, with 8 bases lining up with TRBD2. The origin of this receptor is a boy aged 5-17 years in good health. Material: blood. CDR3 sequence: CASSQTSVVYNEQFF. CDR3 DNA sequence: TGCGCCAGCAGCCAGACTAGCGTTGTCTACAATGAGCAGTTCTTC.